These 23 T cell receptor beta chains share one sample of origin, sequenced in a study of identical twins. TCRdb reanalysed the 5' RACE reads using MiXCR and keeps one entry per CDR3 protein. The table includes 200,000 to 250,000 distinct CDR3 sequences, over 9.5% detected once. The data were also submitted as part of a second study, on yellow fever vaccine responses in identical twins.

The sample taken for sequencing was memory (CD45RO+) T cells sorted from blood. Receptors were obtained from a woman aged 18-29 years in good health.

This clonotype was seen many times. The CDR3 loop reads CSVEAEGTDTQYF. The CDR3 DNA reads as TGCAGCGTTGAAGCGGAGGGCACAGATACGCAGTATTTT. The chain carries TRBV29-1 and TRBJ2-3; TRBD2 might be the D (5 bases). Germline CDR1 and CDR2: SQVTM and ANQGSEA. Trimming took off 1 base at V and 1 base at J, with 6 bases between the two ends. The CDR3 covers 13 residues.

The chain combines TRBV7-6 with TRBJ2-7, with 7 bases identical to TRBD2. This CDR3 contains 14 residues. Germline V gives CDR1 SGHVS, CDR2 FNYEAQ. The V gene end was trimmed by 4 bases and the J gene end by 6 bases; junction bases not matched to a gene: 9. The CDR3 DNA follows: TGTGCCAGCAGCTCCAGCGGCGGGGGTGGCGAGCAGTACTTC. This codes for CASSSSGGGGEQYF. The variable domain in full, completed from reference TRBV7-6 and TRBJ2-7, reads GAGVSQSPRYKVTKRGQDVALRCDPISGHVSLYWYRQALGQGPEFLTYFNYEAQQDKSGLPNDRFSAERPEGSISTLTIQRTEQRDSAMYRCASSSSGGGGEQYFGPGTRLTVT.

The CDR3 sequence: CASSQPTGNTEAFF. The CDR3 region has the DNA TGCGCCAGCAGCCAGCCTACGGGGAACACTGAAGCTTTCTTT. V usage is TRBV5-1 and J usage is TRBJ1-1; D unclear. V was pared by 4 bases and J by 1 base, with 11 bases between. The CDR3 contains 14 residues. Germline CDR1 is SGHRS and CDR2 is YFSETQ.

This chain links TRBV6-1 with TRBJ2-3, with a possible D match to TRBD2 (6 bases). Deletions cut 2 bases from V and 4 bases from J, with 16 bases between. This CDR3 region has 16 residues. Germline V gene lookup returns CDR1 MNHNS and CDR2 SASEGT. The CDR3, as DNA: TGTGCCAGCAGTGAAATGGTTGCGGGAAGAGCAGATACGCAGTATTTT. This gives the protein CASSEMVAGRADTQYF.

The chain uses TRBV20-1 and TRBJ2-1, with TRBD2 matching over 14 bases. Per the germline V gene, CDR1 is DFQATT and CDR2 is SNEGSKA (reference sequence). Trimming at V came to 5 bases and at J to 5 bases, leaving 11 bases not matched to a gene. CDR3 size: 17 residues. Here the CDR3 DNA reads TGCAGTGCTGCCTTCCAAGAGACTAGCGGGAGGGACAATGAGCAGTTCTTC. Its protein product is CSAAFQETSGRDNEQFF.

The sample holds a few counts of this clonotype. The CDR3 coding sequence is TGTGCCAGTAAAACCTTAGCGGGATCCTATTTCGGGGAGCTGTTTTTT. Its translation: CASKTLAGSYFGELFF. The genes are TRBV11-2 and TRBJ2-2, with TRBD2 identical over 8 bases. The CDR3 has 16 residues. V was pared by 9 bases and J by 7 bases, with 16 bases of the junction left unmatched. CDR1 and CDR2 from the germline V gene are SGHAT and FQNNGV.

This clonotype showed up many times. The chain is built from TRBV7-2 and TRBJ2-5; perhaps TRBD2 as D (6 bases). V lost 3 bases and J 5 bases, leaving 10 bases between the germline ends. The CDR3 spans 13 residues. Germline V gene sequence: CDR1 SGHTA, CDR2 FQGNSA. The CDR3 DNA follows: TGTGCCAGCAGCTTGCGGGGCTTGGAGACCCAGTACTTC. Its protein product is CASSLRGLETQYF.

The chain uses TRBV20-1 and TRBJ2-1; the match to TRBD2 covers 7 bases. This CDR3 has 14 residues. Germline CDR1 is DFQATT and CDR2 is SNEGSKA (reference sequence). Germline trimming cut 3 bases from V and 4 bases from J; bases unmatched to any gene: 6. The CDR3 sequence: CSASLAGEYNEQFF. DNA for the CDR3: TGCAGTGCTAGCCTGGCGGGAGAGTACAATGAGCAGTTCTTC.

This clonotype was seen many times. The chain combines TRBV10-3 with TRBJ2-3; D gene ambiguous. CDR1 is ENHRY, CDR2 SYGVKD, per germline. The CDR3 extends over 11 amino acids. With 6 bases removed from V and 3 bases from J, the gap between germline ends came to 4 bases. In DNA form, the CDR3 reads TGTGCCATCAGAGAGACAGATACGCAGTATTTT. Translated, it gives CAIRETDTQYF.

CDR3 in DNA: TGTGCCAGCACCATGTCTAGCTTCACAGATACGCAGTATTTT. Its translation: CASTMSSFTDTQYF. J is TRBJ2-3 and V is TRBV9; tentatively, D is TRBD2 (5 bases). Trimming shortened V by 6 bases and J by 2 bases, and 13 bases separated the two germline ends. This CDR3 region has 14 residues. The V gene's germline CDR1 is SGDLS and CDR2 YYNGEE.

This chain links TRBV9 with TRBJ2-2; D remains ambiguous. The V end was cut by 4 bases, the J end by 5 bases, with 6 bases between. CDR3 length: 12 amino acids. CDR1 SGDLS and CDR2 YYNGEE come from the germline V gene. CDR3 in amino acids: CASSRITGELFF. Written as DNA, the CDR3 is TGTGCCAGCAGCAGAATTACCGGGGAGCTGTTTTTT.

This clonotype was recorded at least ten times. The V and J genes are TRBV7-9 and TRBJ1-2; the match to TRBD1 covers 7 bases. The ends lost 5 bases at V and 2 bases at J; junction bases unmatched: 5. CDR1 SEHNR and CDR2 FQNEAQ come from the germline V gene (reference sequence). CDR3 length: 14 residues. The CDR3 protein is CASSRDSQNYGYTF. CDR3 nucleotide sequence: TGTGCCAGCAGCCGGGACAGCCAGAACTATGGCTACACCTTC.

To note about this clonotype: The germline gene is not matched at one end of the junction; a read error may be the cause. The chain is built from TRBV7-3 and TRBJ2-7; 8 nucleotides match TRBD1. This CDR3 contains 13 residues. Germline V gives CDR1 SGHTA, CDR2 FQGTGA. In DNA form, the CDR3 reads TGTGCCGGCAGCTTCGGACAGGGCTACGAGCAGTACTTC. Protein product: CAGSFGQGYEQYF.

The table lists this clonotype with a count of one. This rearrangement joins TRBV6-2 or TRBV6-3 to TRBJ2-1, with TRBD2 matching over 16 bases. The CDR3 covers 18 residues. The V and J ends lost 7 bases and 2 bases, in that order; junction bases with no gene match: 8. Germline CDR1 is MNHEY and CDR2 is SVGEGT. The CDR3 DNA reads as TGTGCCAGCAACACAATCGGGACTAGCGGGAGGGCCTACAATGAGCAGTTCTTC. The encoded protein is CASNTIGTSGRAYNEQFF.

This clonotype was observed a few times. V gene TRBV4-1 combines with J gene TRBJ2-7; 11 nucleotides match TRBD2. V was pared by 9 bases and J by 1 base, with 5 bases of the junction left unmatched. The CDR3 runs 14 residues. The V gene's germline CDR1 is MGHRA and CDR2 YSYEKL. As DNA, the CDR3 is TGCGCCAGTACCCCTAGCGGGGGGTCCTACGAGCAGTACTTC. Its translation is CASTPSGGSYEQYF.

CDR3 protein: CASSFKMGLKKSNEQFF. The CDR3 DNA is TGTGCCAGCAGCTTTAAGATGGGACTGAAAAAGTCCAATGAGCAGTTCTTC. The J gene is TRBJ2-1, the V gene TRBV7-9; TRBD2 might be the D (6 bases). The CDR3 has 17 amino acids. Germline CDR1 SEHNR, CDR2 FQNEAQ (reference sequence). Trimming stripped 3 bases from V and 6 bases from J, with 21 bases between.

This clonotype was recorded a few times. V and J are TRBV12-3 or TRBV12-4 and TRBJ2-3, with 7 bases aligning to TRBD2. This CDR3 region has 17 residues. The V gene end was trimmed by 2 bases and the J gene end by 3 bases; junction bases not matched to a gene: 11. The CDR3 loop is CASSLITGLVTTDTQYF. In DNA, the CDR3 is TGTGCCAGCAGTTTAATAACAGGACTAGTCACGACAGATACGCAGTATTTT.

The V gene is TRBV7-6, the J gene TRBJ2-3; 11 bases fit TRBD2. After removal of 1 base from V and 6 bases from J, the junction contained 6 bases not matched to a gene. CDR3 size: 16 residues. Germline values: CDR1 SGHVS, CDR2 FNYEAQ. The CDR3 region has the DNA TGTGCCAGCAGCTTAGGTAGCGGGGGGGCCTTGGATACGCAGTATTTT. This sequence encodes CASSLGSGGALDTQYF.

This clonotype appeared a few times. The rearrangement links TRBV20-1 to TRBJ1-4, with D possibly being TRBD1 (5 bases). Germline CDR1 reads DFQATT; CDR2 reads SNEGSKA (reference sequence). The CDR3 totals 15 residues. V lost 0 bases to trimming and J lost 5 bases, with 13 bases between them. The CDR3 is CSARESAGRNEKLFF. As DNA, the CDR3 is TGCAGTGCTAGAGAGAGCGCAGGGCGGAATGAAAAACTGTTTTTT.

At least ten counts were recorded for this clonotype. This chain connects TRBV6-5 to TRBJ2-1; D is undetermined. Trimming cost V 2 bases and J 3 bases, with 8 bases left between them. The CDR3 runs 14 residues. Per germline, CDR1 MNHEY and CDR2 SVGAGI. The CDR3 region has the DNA TGTGCCAGCAGTTACGATACCGGCTACAATGAGCAGTTCTTC. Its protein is CASSYDTGYNEQFF.

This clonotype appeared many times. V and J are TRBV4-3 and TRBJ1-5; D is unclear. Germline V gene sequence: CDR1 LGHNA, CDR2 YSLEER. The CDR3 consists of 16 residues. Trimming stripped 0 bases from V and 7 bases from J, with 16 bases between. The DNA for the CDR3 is TGCGCCAGCAGCCAAGATGGTGGGGAAGGGTACCAGCCCCAGCATTTT. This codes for CASSQDGGEGYQPQHF.

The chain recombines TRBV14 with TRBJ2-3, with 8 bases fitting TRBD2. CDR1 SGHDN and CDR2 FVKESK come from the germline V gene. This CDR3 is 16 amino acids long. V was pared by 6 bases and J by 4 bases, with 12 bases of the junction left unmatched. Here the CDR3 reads CASRPATGLAADTQYF. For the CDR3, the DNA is TGTGCCAGCAGACCTGCGACCGGACTAGCAGCAGATACGCAGTATTTT. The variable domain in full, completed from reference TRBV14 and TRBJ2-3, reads EAGVTQFPSHSVIEKGQTVTLRCDPISGHDNLYWYRRVMGKEIKFLLHFVKESKQDESGMPNNRFLAERTGGTYSTLKVQPAELEDSGVYFCASRPATGLAADTQYFGPGTRLTVL.

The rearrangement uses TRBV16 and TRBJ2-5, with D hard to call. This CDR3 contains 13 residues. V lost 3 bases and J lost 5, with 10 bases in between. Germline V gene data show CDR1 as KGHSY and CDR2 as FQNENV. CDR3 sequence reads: CASSQVQEETQYF. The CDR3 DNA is TGTGCCAGCAGCCAGGTCCAGGAGGAGACCCAGTACTTC.